This passage covers 7 T cell receptor beta chains from one sample sequenced in a study of HIV-infected patients and healthy controls. Antiretroviral therapy had run roughly three months, about 14 weeks, before follow-up blood collection. No cell fractionation was done, so the repertoire covers all unsorted peripheral blood T cells. cDNA was made from around 0.5 ug RNA using alpha and beta constant primers. Each of the alpha and beta chains got its own library through chain-specific third strand synthesis with indices. TCRdb processed the 5' RACE reads anew with MiXCR; each CDR3 protein has one entry. The table includes thousands of distinct CDR3 sequences, 8.7% detected once. Sequenced material: blood, taken during antiretroviral therapy. The receptors come from an adult with HIV infection.

Ten or more counts support this clonotype. The V and J genes are TRBV4-1 and TRBJ2-5; D unresolved. V was pared by 3 bases and J by 1 base, with 12 bases between. This CDR3 has 15 residues. Germline V gene data show CDR1 as MGHRA and CDR2 as YSYEKL. The CDR3 loop is CASSHGTTFQETQYF. CDR3 sequence (DNA): TGCGCCAGCAGCCATGGCACCACCTTCCAAGAGACCCAGTACTTC.

Within the sample, this clonotype is medium-sized. This chain joins TRBV7-2 and TRBJ2-7; TRBD2 agrees at 10 bases. Per the germline V gene, CDR1 is SGHTA and CDR2 is FQGNSA. The CDR3 sequence is 14 residues long. With V trimmed by 3 bases and J by 3 bases, 2 bases remained unmatched. The chain's CDR3 is CASSFLAGDYEQYV. CDR3 bases: TGTGCCAGCAGCTTCCTAGCGGGGGACTACGAGCAGTACGTC.

Many counts were recorded for this clonotype. The chain combines TRBV19 with TRBJ1-2; a weak D match, TRBD1 (5 bases). V was clipped by 4 bases and J by 3 bases, with 12 bases between them. The germline gives CDR1 LNHDA, CDR2 SQIVND (reference sequence). The CDR3 runs 14 residues. The CDR3: CASSTTDSYYGYTF. CDR3 nucleotide sequence: TGTGCCAGTAGTACCACCGACAGCTACTATGGCTACACCTTC.

This clonotype came up many times. This chain connects TRBV6-1 to TRBJ2-6; possible D gene TRBD1, 5 bases. The V and J ends lost 7 bases and 0 bases respectively, with 10 bases between them. This CDR3 is built from 15 residues. The germline gives CDR1 MNHNS, CDR2 SASEGT. The chain's CDR3 is CASTERGSGANVLTF. CDR3 DNA: TGTGCCAGCACCGAAAGGGGCTCTGGGGCCAACGTCCTGACTTTC.

This clonotype occurred many times. The V gene is TRBV12-3 or TRBV12-4, the J gene TRBJ2-7; D possibly matches TRBD1 or TRBD2 (6 bases each). V dropped 6 bases and J dropped 4 bases, with 13 bases sitting between them. The CDR3 length is 13 residues. The chain's CDR3 is CASRGGGGYEQYF. The CDR3 DNA sequence: TGTGCCAGCAGGGGAGGAGGGGGGTACGAGCAGTACTTC.

Many counts were recorded for this clonotype. The chain joins TRBV15 to TRBJ2-5; D gene unclear. The CDR3 extends over 14 amino acids. Germline CDR1 is LNHNV and CDR2 is YYDKDF (reference sequence). V was trimmed by 3 bases and J by 2 bases, leaving 10 bases between them. CDR3 loop: CATSRDVGQETQYF. In DNA form, the CDR3 reads TGTGCCACCAGCAGGGACGTTGGACAAGAGACCCAGTACTTC.

This clonotype was picked up many times. V is TRBV7-6 and J is TRBJ1-3, with 8 positions matching TRBD1. The CDR3 runs to 15 residues. With V trimmed by 1 base and J by 4 bases, 3 bases remained unmatched. Germline assignment: CDR1 SGHVS and CDR2 FNYEAQ. Here the CDR3 DNA reads TGTGCCAGCAGCTTAGGGACAGGGCACGGAAACACCATATATTTT. It specifies CASSLGTGHGNTIYF.